This T cell receptor (beta chain) was sequenced during a study of response to subunit inactivated influenza vaccine. TCRdb ran MiXCR on the RT-PCR reads and lists one entry per CDR3 protein. The sample records about 700,000 distinct CDR3 sequences, over 11% being singletons. In this sample, this clonotype turned up many times. Antigen specificity is unknown. General observations from the study: Few new T cells, the authors suggested, are recruited by each seasonal influenza vaccination.

There are 12 residues in the CDR3. The V and J ends lost 11 bases and 0 bases, in that order; junction bases with no gene match: 4. Germline CDR1 and CDR2: WNHNN and SYGVQD (reference sequence). The specimen comprised PBMCs from blood, sampled 14 days before vaccination. The chain has TRBV10-1 and TRBJ2-7; 7 bases line up with TRBD2. This clonotype was sampled from a man aged 50-60 years who received an inactivated influenza vaccine. The CDR3 nucleotides are TGCGCCGGGGGGGACTCCTCCTACGAGCAGTACTTC. Encoded protein: CAGGDSSYEQYF.